This T cell receptor beta chain was observed in a study of blood T cell repertoires in COVID-19. How the authors handled the data: From reference gene primer amplification, estimates of nucleated cell counts were derived. TCRdb keeps only in-frame clones here, not all; method: immunoSEQ multiplex PCR. For V, J and clone size, that table is used; D and trimming come from the DNA. This sample has roughly 200,000 clones, with just under 80% found just once. V trimming: 1 base; J trimming: 10 bases; junction bases outside the gene matches: 1. The CDR3 covers 12 residues. Germline CDR1 reads SGHAT; CDR2 reads FQNNGV.

The clonotype comes from an elderly woman with active or convalescent COVID-19. The chain is built from TRBV11-2 and TRBJ2-3; 8 bases match TRBD1. The sequencing input was peripheral blood. This chain's CDR3 is CASSLADRAQYF. CDR3 sequence (DNA): TGTGCCAGCAGCTTAGCGGACAGGGCGCAGTATTTT. Full variable domain (rest looked up from reference TRBV11-2 and TRBJ2-3): EAGVAQSPRYKIIEKRQSVAFWCNPISGHATLYWYQQILGQGPKLLIQFQNNGVVDDSQLPKDRFSAERLKGVDSTLKIQPAKLEDSAVYLCASSLADRAQYFGPGTRLTVL.